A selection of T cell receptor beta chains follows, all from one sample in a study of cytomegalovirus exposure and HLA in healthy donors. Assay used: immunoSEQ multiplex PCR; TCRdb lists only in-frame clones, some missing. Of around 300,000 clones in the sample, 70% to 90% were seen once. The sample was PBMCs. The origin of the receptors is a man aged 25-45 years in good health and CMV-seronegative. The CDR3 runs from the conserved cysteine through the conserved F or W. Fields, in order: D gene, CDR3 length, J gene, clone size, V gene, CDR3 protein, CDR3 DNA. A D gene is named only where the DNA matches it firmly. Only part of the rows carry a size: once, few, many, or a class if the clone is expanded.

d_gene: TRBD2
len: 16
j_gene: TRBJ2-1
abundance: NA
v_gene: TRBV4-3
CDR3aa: CASSHDLAGGQGEQFF
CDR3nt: TGCGCCAGCAGCCATGACCTAGCGGGGGGGCAGGGTGAGCAGTTCTTC

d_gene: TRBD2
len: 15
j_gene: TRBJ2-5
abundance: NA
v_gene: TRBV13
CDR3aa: CASSRLAGVQETQYF
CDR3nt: TGTGCCAGCAGCAGATTAGCGGGGGTTCAAGAGACCCAGTACTTC

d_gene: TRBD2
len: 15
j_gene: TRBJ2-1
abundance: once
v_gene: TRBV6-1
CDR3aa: CASSEGLAGGQSRFF
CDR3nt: TGTGCCAGCAGTGAAGGCCTAGCGGGGGGGCAATCGAGGTTCTTC

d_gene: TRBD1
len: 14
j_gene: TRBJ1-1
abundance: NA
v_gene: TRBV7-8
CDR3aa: CASSTTGGRTEAFF
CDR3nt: TGTGCCAGCAGTACTACAGGGGGTCGCACTGAAGCTTTCTTT

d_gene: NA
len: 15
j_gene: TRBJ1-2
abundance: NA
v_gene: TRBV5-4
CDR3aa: CASSPQHTGTSGYTF
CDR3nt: TGTGCCAGCAGCCCCCAGCATACCGGGACTAGCGGCTACACCTTC

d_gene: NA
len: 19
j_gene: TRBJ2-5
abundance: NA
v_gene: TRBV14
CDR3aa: CASSQEVQGGWAFQETQYF
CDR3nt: TGTGCCAGCAGCCAAGAGGTTCAGGGAGGATGGGCGTTCCAAGAGACCCAGTACTTC

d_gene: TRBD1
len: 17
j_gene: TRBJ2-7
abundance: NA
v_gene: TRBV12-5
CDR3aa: CASGLARAGQGSGEQYF
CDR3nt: TGTGCTAGTGGTTTGGCAAGAGCGGGACAGGGGTCAGGGGAGCAGTACTTC

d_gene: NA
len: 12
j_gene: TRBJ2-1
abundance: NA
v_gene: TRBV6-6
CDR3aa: CASSSPGDEQFF
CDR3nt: TGTGCCAGCAGTTCCCCCGGGGATGAGCAGTTCTTC

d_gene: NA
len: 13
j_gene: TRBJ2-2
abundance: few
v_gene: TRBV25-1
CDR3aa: CASSATGPGELFF
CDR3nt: TGTGCCAGCAGTGCAACAGGGCCCGGGGAGCTGTTTTTT

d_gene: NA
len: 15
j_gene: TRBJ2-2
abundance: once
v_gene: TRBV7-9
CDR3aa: CASSLGGENTGELFF
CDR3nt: TGTGCCAGCAGCTTAGGGGGGGAGAACACCGGGGAGCTGTTTTTT

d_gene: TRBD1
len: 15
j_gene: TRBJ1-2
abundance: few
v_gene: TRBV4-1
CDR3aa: CASSRRQGLTAGYTF
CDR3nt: TGCGCCAGCAGCCGAAGACAGGGGCTGACGGCTGGCTACACCTTC

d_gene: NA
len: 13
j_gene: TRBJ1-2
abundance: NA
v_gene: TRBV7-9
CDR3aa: CASSGLMVGGYTF
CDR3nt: TGTGCCAGCAGCGGACTGATGGTTGGCGGCTACACCTTC

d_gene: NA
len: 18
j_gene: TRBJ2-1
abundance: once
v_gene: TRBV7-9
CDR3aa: CASSLVAGAGTRSDEQFF
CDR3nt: TGTGCCAGCAGCTTAGTGGCGGGGGCAGGAACGCGGAGCGATGAGCAGTTCTTC

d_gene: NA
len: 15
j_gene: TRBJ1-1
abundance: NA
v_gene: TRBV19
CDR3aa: CASSASGNTLTEAFF
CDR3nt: TGTGCCAGTAGTGCTTCAGGAAATACGCTCACTGAAGCTTTCTTT

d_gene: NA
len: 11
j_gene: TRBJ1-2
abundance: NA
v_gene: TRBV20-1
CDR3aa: CSATTIYGYTF
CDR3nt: TGCAGTGCTACGACTATCTATGGCTACACCTTC

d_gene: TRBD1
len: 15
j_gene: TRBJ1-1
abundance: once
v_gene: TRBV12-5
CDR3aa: CASGLTTGVYTEAFF
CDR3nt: TGTGCTAGTGGTTTGACCACAGGGGTGTACACTGAAGCTTTCTTT

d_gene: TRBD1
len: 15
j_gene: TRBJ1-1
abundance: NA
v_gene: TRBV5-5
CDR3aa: CASSLGYRGTTEAFF
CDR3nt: TGTGCCAGCAGCTTGGGATACAGGGGTACCACTGAAGCTTTCTTT

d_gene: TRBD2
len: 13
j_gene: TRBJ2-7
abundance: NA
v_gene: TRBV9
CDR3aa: CASSVAGGVKQYF
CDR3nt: TGTGCCAGCAGCGTAGCGGGGGGGGTTAAGCAGTACTTC